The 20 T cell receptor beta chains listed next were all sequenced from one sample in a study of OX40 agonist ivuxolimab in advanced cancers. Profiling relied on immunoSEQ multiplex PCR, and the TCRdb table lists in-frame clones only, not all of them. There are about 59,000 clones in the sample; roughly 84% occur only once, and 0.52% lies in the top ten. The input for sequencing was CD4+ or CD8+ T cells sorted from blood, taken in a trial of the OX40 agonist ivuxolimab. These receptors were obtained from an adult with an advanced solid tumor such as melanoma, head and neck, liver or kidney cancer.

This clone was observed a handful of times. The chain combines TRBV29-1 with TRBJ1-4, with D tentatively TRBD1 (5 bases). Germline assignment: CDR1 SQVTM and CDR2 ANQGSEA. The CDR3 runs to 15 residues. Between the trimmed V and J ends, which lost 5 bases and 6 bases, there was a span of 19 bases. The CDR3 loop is CSVRNRRGPDEKLFF. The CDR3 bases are TGCAGCGTTCGAAACAGGCGCGGGCCTGATGAAAAACTGTTTTTT.

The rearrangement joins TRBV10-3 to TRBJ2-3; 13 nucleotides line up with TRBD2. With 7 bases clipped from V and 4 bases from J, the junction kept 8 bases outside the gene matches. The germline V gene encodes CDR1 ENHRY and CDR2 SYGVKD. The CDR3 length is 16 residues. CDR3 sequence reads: CAITRLAGGLPDTQYF. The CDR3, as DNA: TGTGCCATCACCCGACTAGCGGGAGGTCTTCCAGATACGCAGTATTTT.

In nucleotides, the CDR3 is TGCGCCAGCAGCTTGGGTCCGGTGGGGGGCAATCAGCCCCAGCATTTT. It specifies CASSLGPVGGNQPQHF. The gene calls are TRBV5-1 and TRBJ1-5; a possible D gene is TRBD1 (5 bases). From germline, CDR1 is SGHRS and CDR2 YFSETQ. Trimming stripped 0 bases from V and 2 bases from J, with 12 bases between. The CDR3 covers 16 residues. The entire variable domain, with the rest obtained from reference TRBV5-1 and TRBJ1-5, is as follows: KAGVTQTPRYLIKTRGQQVTLSCSPISGHRSVSWYQQTPGQGLQFLFEYFSETQRNKGNFPGRFSGRQFSNSRSEMNVSTLELGDSALYLCASSLGPVGGNQPQHFGDGTRLSIL.

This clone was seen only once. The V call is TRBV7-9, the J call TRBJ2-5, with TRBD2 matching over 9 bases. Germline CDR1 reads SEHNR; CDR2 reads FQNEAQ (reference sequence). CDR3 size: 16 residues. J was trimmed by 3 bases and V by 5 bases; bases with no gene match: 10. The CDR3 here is CASSPPWGGREETQYF. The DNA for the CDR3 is TGTGCCAGCAGCCCCCCTTGGGGCGGGAGGGAAGAGACCCAGTACTTC.

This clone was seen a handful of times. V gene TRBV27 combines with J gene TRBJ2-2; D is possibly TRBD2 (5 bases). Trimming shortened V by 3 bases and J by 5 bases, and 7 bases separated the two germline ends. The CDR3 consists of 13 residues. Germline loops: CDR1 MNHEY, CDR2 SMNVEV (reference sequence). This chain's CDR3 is CASSFWETGELFF. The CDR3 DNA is TGTGCCAGCAGTTTTTGGGAGACCGGGGAGCTGTTTTTT.

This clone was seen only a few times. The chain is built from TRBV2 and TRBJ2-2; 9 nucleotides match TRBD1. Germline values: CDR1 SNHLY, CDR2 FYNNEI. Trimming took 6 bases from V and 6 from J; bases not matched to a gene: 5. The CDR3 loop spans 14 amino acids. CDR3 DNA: TGTGCCAGCAGACCGGGACAGGGAGCCGGGGAGCTGTTTTTT. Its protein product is CASRPGQGAGELFF.

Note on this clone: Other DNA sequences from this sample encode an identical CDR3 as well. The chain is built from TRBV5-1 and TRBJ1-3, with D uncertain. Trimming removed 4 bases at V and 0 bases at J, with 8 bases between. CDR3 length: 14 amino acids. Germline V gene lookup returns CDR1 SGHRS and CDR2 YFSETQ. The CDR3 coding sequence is TGCGCCAGCAGCCCGGCTACCTCTGGAAACACCATATATTTT. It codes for CASSPATSGNTIYF.

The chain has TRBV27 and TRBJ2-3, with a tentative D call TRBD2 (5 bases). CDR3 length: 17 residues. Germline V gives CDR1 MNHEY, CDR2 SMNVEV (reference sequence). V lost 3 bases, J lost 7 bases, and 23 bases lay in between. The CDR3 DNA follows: TGTGCCAGCAGTTTGGGCGGAGGCGCGTCTGTTCGATATACGCAGTATTTT. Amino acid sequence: CASSLGGGASVRYTQYF.

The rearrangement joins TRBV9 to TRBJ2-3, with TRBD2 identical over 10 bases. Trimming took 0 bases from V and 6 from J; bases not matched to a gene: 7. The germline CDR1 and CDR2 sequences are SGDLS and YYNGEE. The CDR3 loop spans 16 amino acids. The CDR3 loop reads CASSVGASGSADTQYF. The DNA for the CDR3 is TGTGCCAGCAGCGTAGGGGCTAGCGGGAGCGCCGATACGCAGTATTTT.

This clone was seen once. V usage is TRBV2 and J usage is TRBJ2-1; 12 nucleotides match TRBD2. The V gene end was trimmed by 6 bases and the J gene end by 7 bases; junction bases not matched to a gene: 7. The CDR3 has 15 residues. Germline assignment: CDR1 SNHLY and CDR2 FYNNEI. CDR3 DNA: TGTGCCAGCAGCGGAGGGACTAGCGGGTCAAATGAGCAGTTCTTC. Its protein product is CASSGGTSGSNEQFF.

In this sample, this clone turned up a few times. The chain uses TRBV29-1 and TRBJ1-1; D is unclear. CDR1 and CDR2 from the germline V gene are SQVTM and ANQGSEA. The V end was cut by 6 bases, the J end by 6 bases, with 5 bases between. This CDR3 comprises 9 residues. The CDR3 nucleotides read TGCAGCGTGGGTCCTGAAGCTTTCTTT. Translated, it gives CSVGPEAFF. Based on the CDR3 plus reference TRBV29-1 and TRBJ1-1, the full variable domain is SAVISQKPSRDICQRGTSLTIQCQVDSQVTMMFWYRQQPGQSLTLIATANQGSEATYESGFVIDKFPISRPNLTFSTLTVSNMSPEDSSIYLCSVGPEAFFGQGTRLTVV.

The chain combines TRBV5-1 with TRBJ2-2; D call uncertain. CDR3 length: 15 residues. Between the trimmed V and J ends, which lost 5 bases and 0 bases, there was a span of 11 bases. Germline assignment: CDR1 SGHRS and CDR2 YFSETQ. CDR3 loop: CASSSSGSNTGELFF. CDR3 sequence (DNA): TGCGCCAGCAGTTCCTCAGGTTCGAACACCGGGGAGCTGTTTTTT.

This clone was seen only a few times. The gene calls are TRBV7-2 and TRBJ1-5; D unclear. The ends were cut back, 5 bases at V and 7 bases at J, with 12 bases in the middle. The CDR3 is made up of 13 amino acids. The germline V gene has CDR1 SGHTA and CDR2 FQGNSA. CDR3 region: CASSADPNQPQHF. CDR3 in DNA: TGTGCCAGCAGCGCCGACCCCAACCAGCCCCAGCATTTT.

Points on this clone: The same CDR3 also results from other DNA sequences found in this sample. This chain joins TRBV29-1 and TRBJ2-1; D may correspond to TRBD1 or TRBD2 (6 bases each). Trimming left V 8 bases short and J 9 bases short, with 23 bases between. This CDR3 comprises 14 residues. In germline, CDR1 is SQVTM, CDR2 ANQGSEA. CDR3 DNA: TGCAGCACCTTTCGGGGGCTCCGTAGGGGTGAGCAGTTCTTC. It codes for CSTFRGLRRGEQFF.

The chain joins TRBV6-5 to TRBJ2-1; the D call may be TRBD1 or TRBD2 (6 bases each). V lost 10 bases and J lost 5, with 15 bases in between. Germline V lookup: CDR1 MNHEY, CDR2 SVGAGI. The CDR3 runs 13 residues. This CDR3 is CATGRGAHNEQFF. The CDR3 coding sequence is TGTGCCACCGGTAGGGGGGCCCACAATGAGCAGTTCTTC.

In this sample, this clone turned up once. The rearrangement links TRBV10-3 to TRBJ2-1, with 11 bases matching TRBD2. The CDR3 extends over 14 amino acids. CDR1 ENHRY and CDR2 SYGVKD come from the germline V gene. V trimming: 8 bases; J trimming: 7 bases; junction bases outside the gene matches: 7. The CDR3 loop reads CAIRLAGGQNEQFF. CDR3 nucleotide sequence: TGTGCCATCCGATTAGCGGGAGGGCAGAATGAGCAGTTCTTC.

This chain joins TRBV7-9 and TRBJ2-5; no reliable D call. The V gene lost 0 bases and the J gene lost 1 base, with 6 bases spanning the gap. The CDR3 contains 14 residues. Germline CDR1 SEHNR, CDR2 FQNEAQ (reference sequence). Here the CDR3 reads CASSLAAGQETQYF. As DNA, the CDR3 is TGTGCCAGCAGCTTAGCGGCAGGCCAAGAGACCCAGTACTTC. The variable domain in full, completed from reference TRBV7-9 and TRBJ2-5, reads DTGVSQNPRHKITKRGQNVTFRCDPISEHNRLYWYRQTLGQGPEFLTYFQNEAQLEKSRLLSDRFSAERPKGSFSTLEIQRTEQGDSAMYLCASSLAAGQETQYFGPGTRLLVL.

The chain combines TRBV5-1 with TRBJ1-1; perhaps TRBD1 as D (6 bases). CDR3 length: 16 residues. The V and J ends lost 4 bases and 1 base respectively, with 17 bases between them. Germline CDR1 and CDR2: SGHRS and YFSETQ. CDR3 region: CASSVLTGGGNTEAFF. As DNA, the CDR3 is TGCGCCAGCAGCGTACTGACAGGAGGGGGGAACACTGAAGCTTTCTTT.

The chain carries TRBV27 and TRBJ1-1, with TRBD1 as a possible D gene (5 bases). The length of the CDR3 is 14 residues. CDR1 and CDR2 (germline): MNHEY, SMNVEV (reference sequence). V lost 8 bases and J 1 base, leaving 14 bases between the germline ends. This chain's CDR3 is CASGSGRTNTEAFF. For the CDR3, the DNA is TGTGCCAGCGGCTCGGGACGGACGAACACTGAAGCTTTCTTT.

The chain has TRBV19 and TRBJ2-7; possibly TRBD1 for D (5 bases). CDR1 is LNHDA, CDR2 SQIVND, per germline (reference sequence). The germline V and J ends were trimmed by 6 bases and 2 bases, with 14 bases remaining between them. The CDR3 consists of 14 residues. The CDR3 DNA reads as TGTGCCAGTAGGTGGACATCCGCGGCCTACGAGCAGTACTTC. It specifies CASRWTSAAYEQYF.